This T cell receptor beta chain was sequenced during a study of blood T cell repertoires in COVID-19. Across the whole study: Material from acute and convalescent COVID-19 was sourced from the United States, Italy and Spain.

Method: immunoSEQ multiplex PCR; TCRdb's copy keeps in-frame clones and lacks some. The sample lists over 250,000 clones; 80% to 90% were seen once. With respect to this clone: Within the sample, other DNA sequences also encode this same CDR3.

The TCR comes from a woman between 70 and 85 years old with acute or convalescent COVID-19. Sample: peripheral blood.

CDR3 coding DNA: TGCGCCAGCAGCCAGCTGGGACTCAATGAGCAGTTCTTC. It is translated as CASSQLGLNEQFF. This chain joins TRBV4-1 and TRBJ2-1, with D tentatively TRBD2 (6 bases). The germline V and J ends were trimmed by 3 bases and 6 bases, with 9 bases remaining between them. CDR3 size: 13 residues. The V gene's germline CDR1 is MGHRA and CDR2 YSYEKL.